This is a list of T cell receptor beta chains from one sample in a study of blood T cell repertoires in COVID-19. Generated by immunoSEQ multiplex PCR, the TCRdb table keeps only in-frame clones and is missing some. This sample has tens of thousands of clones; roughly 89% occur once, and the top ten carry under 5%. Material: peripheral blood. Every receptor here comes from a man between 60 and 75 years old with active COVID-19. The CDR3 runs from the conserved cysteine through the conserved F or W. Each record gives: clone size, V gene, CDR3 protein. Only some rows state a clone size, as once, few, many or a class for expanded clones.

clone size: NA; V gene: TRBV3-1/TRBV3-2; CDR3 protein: CASSQRYTSGRAYEQYF
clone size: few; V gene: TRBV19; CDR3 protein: CASADRGRQPQHF
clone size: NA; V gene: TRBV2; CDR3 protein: CASSPGTGIDQPQHF
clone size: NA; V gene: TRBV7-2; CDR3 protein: CASSLDRGAYGYTF
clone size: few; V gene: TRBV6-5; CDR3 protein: CASSPRRNQPQHF
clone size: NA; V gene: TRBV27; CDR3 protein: CASRWLAGGAYEQYF
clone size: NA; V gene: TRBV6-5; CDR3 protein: CASRVRGLSDSPLHF
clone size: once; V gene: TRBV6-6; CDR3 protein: CASSYSGRTGSGGYTF
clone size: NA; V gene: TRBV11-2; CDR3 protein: CASSGGTSGNEQFF
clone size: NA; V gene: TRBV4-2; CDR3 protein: CASSQGQAPNYGYTF
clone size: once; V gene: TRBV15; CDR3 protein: CATSRGTESSGANVLTF
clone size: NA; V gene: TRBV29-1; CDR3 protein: CSVDMTGGWETQYF
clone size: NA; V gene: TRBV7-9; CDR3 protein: CASSSSGASEQFF
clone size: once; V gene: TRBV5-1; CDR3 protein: CASSPRTGVGKTQYF
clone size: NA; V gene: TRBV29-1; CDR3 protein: CSGATGTGGKEQYF
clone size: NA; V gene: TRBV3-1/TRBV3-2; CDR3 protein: CASSNGQGPYEQYF
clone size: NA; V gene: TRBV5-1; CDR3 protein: CASSLDFQGLLNYGYTF